The 29 T cell receptor beta chains presented below share a single source sample, sequenced in a study of T cell changes during pregnancy in multiple sclerosis. Clones were sequenced by immunoSEQ multiplex PCR, and TCRdb holds only the in-frame ones, with some missing. In the table there are 55,000 to 95,000 clones, roughly nine tenths of which are singletons. Specimen: peripheral blood, collected in the second trimester of pregnancy. These receptor sequences come from a female donor in good health, enrolled as a control in a pregnancy study.

The chain combines TRBV7-2 with TRBJ2-5; D may be TRBD1 (6 bases). Trimming left V 4 bases short and J 3 bases short, with 12 bases between. This CDR3 is built from 14 residues. In germline, CDR1 is SGHTA, CDR2 FQGNSA. CDR3 residues: CASSSAGVKETQYF. CDR3 nucleotide sequence: TGTGCCAGCAGCTCGGCAGGGGTCAAAGAGACCCAGTACTTC.

The chain uses TRBV4-3 and TRBJ1-2; D remains unclear. The V gene's germline CDR1 is LGHNA and CDR2 YSLEER. The V end was cut by 2 bases, the J end by 7 bases, with 17 bases between. The CDR3 loop spans 15 amino acids. CDR3 nucleotide sequence: TGCGCCAGCAGCCAAAGTTCTACGAAATCGGGTGGCTACACCTTC. It is translated as CASSQSSTKSGGYTF.

The chain joins TRBV7-2 to TRBJ2-7; tentative D call: TRBD2 (5 bases). CDR1 SGHTA and CDR2 FQGNSA come from the germline V gene. Trimming took off 4 bases at V and 4 bases at J, with 17 bases between the two ends. The CDR3 totals 15 residues. The CDR3 here is CASSSSHGLGYEQYF. CDR3 DNA sequence: TGTGCCAGCAGCTCCTCACATGGACTCGGGTACGAGCAGTACTTC.

V and J are TRBV7-9 and TRBJ2-3; 7 positions match TRBD1. With V trimmed by 2 bases and J by 2 bases, 10 bases remained unmatched. CDR1 is SEHNR, CDR2 FQNEAQ, per germline (reference sequence). The CDR3 has 17 residues. The CDR3 DNA is TGTGCCAGCAGCTTAATCCGGGACAGAGGGCACACAGATACGCAGTATTTT. It specifies CASSLIRDRGHTDTQYF.

The chain carries TRBV28 and TRBJ2-2; 7 bases fit TRBD1. Per germline, CDR1 MDHEN and CDR2 SYDVKM. V lost 10 bases to trimming and J lost 5 bases; unmatched junction nucleotides: 10. The CDR3 has 14 amino acids. The CDR3: CATLPQGETGELFF. DNA for the CDR3: TGTGCCACCCTACCTCAGGGGGAAACCGGGGAGCTGTTTTTT.

The chain has TRBV7-2 and TRBJ2-5, with TRBD2 as a possible D gene (6 bases). Germline V CDR1 and CDR2: SGHTA, FQGNSA. This CDR3 is built from 16 residues. Trimming removed 2 bases at V and 5 bases at J, with 18 bases between. In nucleotides, the CDR3 is TGTGCCAGCAGCTTATTCCCCGGACTCCGGGAGGAGACCCAGTACTTC. It specifies CASSLFPGLREETQYF.

The chain combines TRBV10-3 with TRBJ2-5, with 7 bases that match TRBD2. Germline V gene sequence: CDR1 ENHRY, CDR2 SYGVKD. J lost 4 bases, V lost 10 bases, and 9 bases had no gene match. There are 13 residues in the CDR3. CDR3 DNA sequence: TGTGCCACCACTCCTGGGGGGGGAGAGACCCAGTACTTC. Its protein product is CATTPGGGETQYF.

The CDR3 DNA reads as TGCGCCAGCAGCTTGGGGACAGGGCGGCGGAACACTGAAGCTTTCTTT. Translation: CASSLGTGRRNTEAFF. The chain uses TRBV5-1 and TRBJ1-1; TRBD1 aligns across 8 bases. V shed 0 bases and J 1 base; nucleotides not matched to a gene: 5. This CDR3 is built from 16 residues. The germline V gene encodes CDR1 SGHRS and CDR2 YFSETQ.

The rearrangement links TRBV7-2 to TRBJ2-1, with TRBD2 matching 7 bases. V shed 8 bases and J 4 bases; nucleotides not matched to a gene: 5. The germline CDR1 and CDR2 sequences are SGHTA and FQGNSA. The CDR3 totals 13 residues. The CDR3 protein is CASVGGGYNEQFF. The CDR3 DNA sequence: TGTGCCAGCGTGGGGGGGGGATACAATGAGCAGTTCTTC.

This chain uses TRBV7-8 with TRBJ1-4; D not resolved. V lost 1 base and J 7 bases, leaving 16 bases between the germline ends. Germline CDR1 and CDR2: SGHVS and FQNEAQ. The length of the CDR3 is 16 residues. The CDR3 spells CASSLVSRGGSEKLFF. The CDR3 DNA sequence: TGTGCCAGCAGCTTAGTTAGTCGGGGAGGGAGTGAAAAACTGTTTTTT.

The chain couples TRBV27 to TRBJ1-6; TRBD1 aligns across 7 bases. This CDR3 spans 13 amino acids. The ends lost 6 bases at V and 11 bases at J; junction bases unmatched: 7. Germline V gene sequence: CDR1 MNHEY, CDR2 SMNVEV (reference sequence). CDR3 DNA sequence: TGTGCCAGCAGCAGGGACAGTCTTACACCCCTCCACTTT. It yields the protein CASSRDSLTPLHF.

The chain employs TRBV2 and TRBJ2-7, with 9 bases that match TRBD1. The length of the CDR3 is 15 residues. Germline CDR1 SNHLY, CDR2 FYNNEI. The V segment lost 6 bases and the J segment 0 bases; nucleotides outside the gene matches: 6. In nucleotides, the CDR3 is TGTGCCAGCAGGGAGGACAGGGGCCTCTCCTACGAGCAGTACTTC. This codes for CASREDRGLSYEQYF.

The chain joins TRBV28 to TRBJ2-7; D uncertain. The CDR3 is 13 residues long. CDR1 is MDHEN, CDR2 SYDVKM, per germline. Trimming took 3 bases from V and 2 from J, leaving 8 bases between them. CDR3 in amino acids: CASSFDGAYEQYF. Written as DNA, the CDR3 is TGTGCCAGCAGTTTCGACGGAGCCTACGAGCAGTACTTC.

The chain uses TRBV6-1 and TRBJ2-1; maybe TRBD2 (5 bases). V lost 7 bases, J lost 2 bases, and 15 bases lay in between. The CDR3 has 15 amino acids. Per the germline V gene, CDR1 is MNHNS and CDR2 is SASEGT. The CDR3 DNA reads as TGTGCCAGCACAGTAAGCGGCACTACCTACAATGAGCAGTTCTTC. It specifies CASTVSGTTYNEQFF.

The chain carries TRBV18 and TRBJ2-6; no definite D call. Germline loops: CDR1 KGHSH, CDR2 LQKENI. The CDR3 is 15 amino acids. Trimming removed 3 bases at V and 0 bases at J, with 6 bases between. The CDR3: CASSPVSSGANVLTF. The CDR3 nucleotides are TGTGCCAGCTCACCGGTCAGCTCTGGGGCCAACGTCCTGACTTTC.

This clone was detected only once. This sequence joins TRBV4-1 and TRBJ1-5; no clear D. V lost 1 base to trimming and J lost 4 bases, with 14 bases between them. CDR1 MGHRA and CDR2 YSYEKL come from the germline V gene. The CDR3 is 16 residues long. CDR3 in DNA: TGCGCCAGCAGCCAAGGGCTAGGTCACGGGAATCAGCCCCAGCATTTT. This gives the protein CASSQGLGHGNQPQHF.

The V and J genes are TRBV29-1 and TRBJ1-5; 8 bases map to TRBD1. The CDR3 consists of 13 residues. Germline CDR1 reads SQVTM; CDR2 reads ANQGSEA. The V segment lost 5 bases and the J segment 4 bases; nucleotides outside the gene matches: 4. The CDR3 here is CSVTDRVNQPQHF. For the CDR3, the DNA is TGCAGCGTTACGGACAGGGTTAATCAGCCCCAGCATTTT. The full variable domain, completed using reference TRBV29-1 and TRBJ1-5, is SAVISQKPSRDICQRGTSLTIQCQVDSQVTMMFWYRQQPGQSLTLIATANQGSEATYESGFVIDKFPISRPNLTFSTLTVSNMSPEDSSIYLCSVTDRVNQPQHFGDGTRLSIL.

This chain joins TRBV14 and TRBJ2-1; 16 nucleotides align to TRBD2. Germline CDR1 SGHDN, CDR2 FVKESK. V trimming: 0 bases; J trimming: 8 bases; junction bases outside the gene matches: 1. The CDR3 spans 16 residues. DNA of the CDR3: TGTGCCAGCAGCCAAGAGGGACTAGCGGGGGGGTATGAGCAGTTCTTC. Its protein product is CASSQEGLAGGYEQFF.

The rearrangement joins TRBV5-8 to TRBJ2-1; 9 bases line up with TRBD2. CDR3 length equals 14 residues. Per the germline V gene, CDR1 is SGHTS and CDR2 is YDEGEE. Trimming took 3 bases from V and 7 from J; bases not matched to a gene: 5. CDR3 sequence: CASSSLAGPNEQFF. The CDR3 DNA is TGTGCCAGCAGCTCGCTAGCGGGGCCGAATGAGCAGTTCTTC.

V and J are TRBV2 and TRBJ2-5; 10 bases are shared with TRBD1. From germline, CDR1 is SNHLY and CDR2 FYNNEI. CDR3 size: 15 residues. Trimming removed 7 bases from V and 4 bases from J; junction bases left unmatched: 9. This CDR3 reads CASIIAGTGAETQYF. CDR3 DNA: TGTGCCAGCATCATCGCGGGGACAGGGGCAGAGACCCAGTACTTC.

The chain has TRBV18 and TRBJ1-2, with D maybe TRBD1 (5 bases). The ends were cut back, 6 bases at V and 7 bases at J, with 18 bases in the middle. Germline lookup yields CDR1 KGHSH and CDR2 LQKENI. CDR3 length: 14 residues. The CDR3 reads CASSKGQGTGGYTF. The CDR3 DNA reads as TGTGCCAGCTCGAAAGGGCAGGGAACGGGTGGCTACACCTTC.

The V and J genes are TRBV5-1 and TRBJ2-2, with 7 bases matching TRBD1. The CDR3 extends over 15 amino acids. CDR1 and CDR2 (germline): SGHRS, YFSETQ. V shed 2 bases, J shed 2 bases, and the junction held 3 bases outside the gene matches. This CDR3 is CASSFRDSNTGELFF. The CDR3 nucleotides read TGCGCCAGCAGCTTCCGGGACAGCAACACCGGGGAGCTGTTTTTT.

V usage is TRBV11-1 and J usage is TRBJ1-5, with D tentatively TRBD1 (5 bases). CDR1 is SGHAT, CDR2 FQDESV, per germline (reference sequence). V lost 5 bases to trimming and J lost 0 bases, with 11 bases between them. The CDR3 contains 15 residues. In DNA form, the CDR3 reads TGTGCCAGCAGCCCGGGACTGAATAGCAATCAGCCCCAGCATTTT. Its protein product is CASSPGLNSNQPQHF.

Points on this clone: At the DNA level, this CDR3 is encoded by other sequences in the same sample as well. The rearrangement links TRBV4-3 to TRBJ1-1; D gene unclear. The CDR3 runs to 15 residues. V gave up 0 bases and J gave up 1 base, with 9 bases separating them. Germline-derived CDR1 and CDR2 are LGHNA and YSLEER. The CDR3 region has the DNA TGCGCCAGCAGCCAAGACGGCGGCCCGAACACTGAAGCTTTCTTT. Its translation: CASSQDGGPNTEAFF.

The J gene is TRBJ1-6, the V gene TRBV30; D might be TRBD1 (5 bases). The CDR3 sequence is 13 residues long. Trimming left V 4 bases short and J 9 bases short, with 13 bases between. Germline-derived CDR1 and CDR2 are GTSNPN and SVGIG (reference sequence). The CDR3 DNA reads as TGTGCCTGGAACGACGGGGGAGGTTCACCCCTCCACTTT. Translating gives CAWNDGGGSPLHF.

The J gene is TRBJ1-1, the V gene TRBV7-9, with TRBD1 as a possible D gene (5 bases). Trimming removed 5 bases from V and 1 base from J, with 20 bases in between. The CDR3 is made up of 17 amino acids. Germline V lookup: CDR1 SEHNR, CDR2 FQNEAQ (reference sequence). The CDR3 nucleotides read TGTGCCAGCAGCACGGACCCGCAGGGAAGTTCGAACACTGAAGCTTTCTTT. It encodes CASSTDPQGSSNTEAFF. The variable domain in full, with the rest retrieved from reference TRBV7-9 and TRBJ1-1, is DTGVSQNPRHKITKRGQNVTFRCDPISEHNRLYWYRQTLGQGPEFLTYFQNEAQLEKSRLLSDRFSAERPKGSFSTLEIQRTEQGDSAMYLCASSTDPQGSSNTEAFFGQGTRLTVV.

This clone has only one observation. J is TRBJ2-2 and V is TRBV5-1, with 7 bases lining up with TRBD1. Per the germline V gene, CDR1 is SGHRS and CDR2 is YFSETQ. This CDR3 region has 14 residues. Trimming removed 8 bases from V and 6 bases from J; junction bases left unmatched: 10. CDR3 sequence: CASKILTGAGELFF. In DNA form, the CDR3 reads TGCGCCAGTAAGATCCTCACAGGGGCCGGGGAGCTGTTTTTT.

The rearrangement links TRBV19 to TRBJ1-2; the match to TRBD1 covers 8 bases. The V and J ends lost 9 bases and 4 bases, in that order; junction bases with no gene match: 13. The germline gives CDR1 LNHDA, CDR2 SQIVND (reference sequence). CDR3 length: 15 residues. CDR3 DNA sequence: TGTGCCAGCACCACCGGACAGGGCCTCCCCTATGGCTACACCTTC. Translation: CASTTGQGLPYGYTF.

The chain is built from TRBV19 and TRBJ1-1, with D perhaps TRBD1 (5 bases). The CDR3 has 16 residues. CDR1 and CDR2 from the germline V gene are LNHDA and SQIVND (reference sequence). Trimming took 5 bases from V and 5 from J, leaving 21 bases between them. CDR3 amino acids: CASSAGGGRRGTEAFF. CDR3 sequence (DNA): TGTGCCAGTAGTGCCGGAGGAGGGCGCCGGGGGACTGAAGCTTTCTTT. Supplemented by reference TRBV19 and TRBJ1-1, the full variable domain reads DGGITQSPKYLFRKEGQNVTLSCEQNLNHDAMYWYRQDPGQGLRLIYYSQIVNDFQKGDIAEGYSVSREKKESFPLTVTSAQKNPTAFYLCASSAGGGRRGTEAFFGQGTRLTVV.